This T cell receptor (beta chain) was identified in a study of blood T cell repertoires in COVID-19. Losses at the gene ends were 7 bases for V and 0 bases for J; bases not matched to a gene: 2. Germline CDR1 ENHRY, CDR2 SYGVKD. This CDR3 has 13 residues. Enrolment of Seattle patients took place during active infection, and they were followed longitudinally. In the original analysis: Scientists estimated how many nucleated cells there were by amplifying reference gene primers. The protocol was immunoSEQ multiplex PCR, while the TCRdb copy is restricted to in-frame clones and leaves out a portion. V, J and clone size are those of that table, while D and trimming were read from the DNA. The sample shows 75,000 to 95,000 clones, 75% to 85% of them seen only once.

The chain carries TRBV10-3 and TRBJ1-1; 7 positions agree with TRBD1. This TCR was recovered from a man in his sixties with COVID-19, enrolled during active disease. The sequencing input was peripheral blood. This CDR3 reads CAITGTVNTEAFF. The CDR3 region has the DNA TGTGCCATCACTGGGACAGTGAACACTGAAGCTTTCTTT.